This T cell receptor beta chain was captured by sequencing in a study of CD39 and CD103 CD8 tumor-infiltrating T cells (dated by TCRdb to 2016 to 2018). In terms of the full investigation: An HPV-positive HNSCC, an HPV-negative HNSCC, an ovarian cancer and a melanoma patient were represented in the repertoire comparisons shown. TCRbeta CDR3 deep sequencing compared repertoires of CD8 TIL subsets defined by CD103 and CD39 with peripheral memory CD8 T cells. Broader findings and caveats from the paper: DP CD8 TILs appeared to be more oligoclonal than DN and SP CD8 TILs and blood memory CD8 T cells, with about 50-90% covered by the top 30 clonotypes. DP TIL clonotypes were rarely detected in blood or uninvolved lymph node, whereas DN TIL clonotypes were found to largely overlap with peripheral memory CD8 repertoires.

At the time of sample collection the patients were not on therapy, although prior treatments varied from chemotherapy, radiotherapy, surgery and immunotherapy to no treatment. Thawed cells were enriched for T lymphocytes with a negative-selection kit, adding EpCAM beads for tumor-infiltrating lymphocytes. For the CD8 TIL subsets, CD3+CD4-CD8+CD45RA- cells were FACS-sorted and divided into DN, SP and DP based on their expression of CD39 and CD103. Tumor specimens were minced, digested for 1 h with hyaluronidase, collagenase and DNase, filtered, enriched by Ficoll and cryopreserved. Populations were sorted to over 98% purity on a FACSAria II, and cell pellets were frozen for TCR sequencing without culture. A note on this clone: Its antigen is currently not known. Base qualities are missing; no much larger clone stands one base away.

The CDR3 contains 14 residues, cysteine and phenylalanine counted. Only the CDR3 DNA stays, 42 bases, in frame from base 1. CDR1 and CDR2, per the germline V gene, are MGHDK and SYGVNS. Ends trimmed: V by 8 bases, J by 6 bases; bases unmatched to a gene: 11. For each subset, between roughly 10,000 and 100,000 sorted cells were used for genomic DNA extraction with the DNeasy Blood and Tissue Kit. The TCRbeta V-J or V-D-J regions were sequenced and mapped through the immunoSEQ service, and coverage above 10x per sample was achieved. In the source study's methods: Only productive rearrangements exported from the immunoSEQ Analyzer platform were analyzed, with clonality assessed on the 500 most abundant clones. To quantify how much repertoires overlapped between populations, both the Morisita-Horn similarity index and the Jaccard index were used. In over 5 cancer patients, Morisita-Horn similarity was measured between the TCR repertoires of CD8 T-cell subsets. Here the immuneACCESS table is served through TCRdb, limited to in-frame sequences with V and J called. Missing clones are a known gap in these copies; in checked studies unresolved V genes cover under half, and the rest lacks a known reason. The DNA was the basis for D and trimming; V, J and clone size are from that table. Counted in this sample were about 1,600 clones; nearly 75% of them appeared once. The ten largest clones capture approximately 35% of the sample.

Sequences were obtained from CD39- CD103- CD8+ T cells sorted from the tumor. The cell subset or site label, read with the paper, signifies: CD103-CD39- double-negative CD45RA- CD8 T cells. The chain is encoded by TRBV25-1 joined to TRBJ1-1, with 8 junctional bases fitting TRBD1. This sequence was found in a human donor with head and neck squamous cell carcinoma. The sequenced DNA: TGTGCCAGCTCCGGACAGGGATATTTATCTGAAGCTTTCTTT. It codes for CASSGQGYLSEAFF.